This TCR beta chain was sequenced during a study of Ad26.COV2.S vaccination and SARS-CoV-2 variants. Comments on this clone: Its target is unknown.

Whole-study results and caveats: It was found that vaccine and placebo recipients had similar non-spike TCR breadth. Placebo recipients trailed vaccine recipients in spike-specific TCR breadth.

Method: immunoSEQ multiplex PCR; TCRdb's copy keeps in-frame clones and lacks some. The profile covers more than 150,000 clones, with around 90% appearing a single time and 5.5% to 6% taken by the ten largest. The CDR3 is 16 amino acids. CDR1 is LGHDT and CDR2 is YNNKEL in the germline V gene (reference sequence). V gave up 0 bases and J gave up 6 bases; unmatched junction bases: 5. The sequencing used peripheral blood, collected after recovery from COVID-19. This TCR came from a human donor who had recovered from COVID-19. V and J are TRBV3-1 (or the pseudogene TRBV3-2) and TRBJ2-1, with 10 bases lining up with TRBD2. CDR3 protein: CASSQEGLARGNEQFF. The CDR3 DNA follows: TGTGCCAGCAGCCAAGAGGGACTAGCGAGAGGCAATGAGCAGTTCTTC.